This TCR beta chain appears in the sequencing data of a study of control samples from healthy donors and cancer patients. Data came from immunoSEQ multiplex PCR; TCRdb stores just in-frame clones and leaves some out. The table has about 86,000 clones, around 94% seen once; the top ten hold 4.8%. The receptor's source is a woman under 30 in good health. Material: blood.

CDR3 nucleotide sequence: TGTGCCAGTAGCGGATTAGCGGGAGCCCCCTACAATGAGCAGTTCTTC. This gives the protein CASSGLAGAPYNEQFF. The J gene is TRBJ2-1, the V gene TRBV19; the match to TRBD2 covers 9 bases. CDR1 LNHDA and CDR2 SQIVND come from the germline V gene (reference sequence). J was trimmed by 2 bases and V by 6 bases; bases with no gene match: 8. The length of the CDR3 is 16 residues.